Each of the 27 T cell receptor beta chains below was sequenced from the same sample in a study of cytomegalovirus exposure and HLA in healthy donors. The study ran its PCR with 60 Vbeta and 13 Jbeta primers. The assay was immunoSEQ multiplex PCR, and TCRdb's table has in-frame clones only and misses some. The sample consists of some 94,000 clones, around 70% of them appearing once. Sequences were obtained from PBMCs. These receptors all stem from a man between 45 and 60 years old in good health and CMV-seronegative.

This chain links TRBV5-1 with TRBJ2-5, with 8 bases that match TRBD2. V lost 0 bases and J lost 5; bases outside the gene matches: 6. The germline gives CDR1 SGHRS, CDR2 YFSETQ. This CDR3 region has 15 residues. The CDR3 DNA sequence: TGCGCCAGCAGCTTGGGTAGGACTAGCCTCGAGACCCAGTACTTC. Translation gives CASSLGRTSLETQYF. Based on the CDR3 plus reference TRBV5-1 and TRBJ2-5, the full variable domain is KAGVTQTPRYLIKTRGQQVTLSCSPISGHRSVSWYQQTPGQGLQFLFEYFSETQRNKGNFPGRFSGRQFSNSRSEMNVSTLELGDSALYLCASSLGRTSLETQYFGPGTRLLVL.

This chain uses TRBV4-1 with TRBJ2-4, with D unresolved. Per germline, CDR1 MGHRA and CDR2 YSYEKL. The CDR3 consists of 15 residues. Trimming shortened V by 0 bases and J by 0 bases, and 6 bases separated the two germline ends. CDR3 in amino acids: CASSQDRGAKNIQYF. The CDR3 bases are TGCGCCAGCAGCCAAGACCGCGGAGCCAAAAACATTCAGTACTTC.

This clone was seen a handful of times. The genes are TRBV18 and TRBJ2-3, with a possible D match to TRBD2 (5 bases). V lost 3 bases, J lost 7 bases, and 14 bases lay in between. The CDR3 contains 14 residues. Germline CDR1 and CDR2: KGHSH and LQKENI. As DNA, the CDR3 is TGTGCCAGCTCACCCGAGGACTGGAGTAATACGCAGTATTTT. Protein sequence: CASSPEDWSNTQYF.

The chain has TRBV10-3 and TRBJ1-5; unclear D gene. CDR1 and CDR2 from the germline V gene are ENHRY and SYGVKD. The V gene lost 0 bases and the J gene lost 1 base, with 7 bases spanning the gap. This CDR3 is 15 amino acids long. CDR3 DNA: TGTGCCATCAGTGAGTCGATCCAGAGCAATCAGCCCCAGCATTTT. This encodes CAISESIQSNQPQHF.

The rearrangement joins TRBV30 to TRBJ2-1; 9 nucleotides line up with TRBD1. The V gene end was trimmed by 3 bases and the J gene end by 9 bases; junction bases not matched to a gene: 9. Looked up from germline, CDR1 is GTSNPN and CDR2 is SVGIG (reference sequence). The CDR3 covers 14 residues. The CDR3 sequence is CAWRYRDRAAEQFF. In DNA form, the CDR3 reads TGTGCCTGGAGGTATAGGGACAGGGCGGCTGAGCAGTTCTTC.

The chain links TRBV7-2 to TRBJ1-4, with no clear D. With 5 bases removed from V and 6 bases from J, the gap between germline ends came to 10 bases. This CDR3 is 13 amino acids long. Germline values: CDR1 SGHTA, CDR2 FQGNSA. CDR3 loop: CASSRVVDEKLFF. The CDR3 bases are TGTGCCAGCAGCCGAGTGGTGGATGAAAAACTGTTTTTT.

The chain couples TRBV7-9 to TRBJ2-3; 7 nucleotides agree with TRBD2. Germline lookup yields CDR1 SEHNR and CDR2 FQNEAQ (reference sequence). This CDR3 has 14 residues. Trimming removed 4 bases from V and 2 bases from J; junction bases left unmatched: 3. The CDR3 bases are TGTGCCAGCAGCTCCCGGGGGGACACAGATACGCAGTATTTT. Amino acids: CASSSRGDTDTQYF.

CDR3 nucleotide sequence: TGTGCCAGCAGTTACGGGCAGCAGGGCAATCAGCCCCAGCATTTT. It yields the protein CASSYGQQGNQPQHF. The J gene is TRBJ1-5, the V gene TRBV6-6; D remains unclear. The CDR3 runs to 15 residues. Trimming left V 2 bases short and J 2 bases short, with 10 bases between. In germline, CDR1 is MNHNY, CDR2 SVGAGI (reference sequence).

This clone was counted between two and nine times. This chain connects TRBV2 to TRBJ1-5, with D tentatively TRBD1 (5 bases). The germline V gene encodes CDR1 SNHLY and CDR2 FYNNEI. This CDR3 has 13 residues. V was shortened by 6 bases and J by 6 bases, with 12 bases between the two germline ends. The CDR3 DNA reads TGTGCCAGCAGGGGTTGGGGGGGTCAGCCCCAGCATTTT. Protein product: CASRGWGGQPQHF.

This chain connects TRBV9 to TRBJ1-2, with TRBD1 as a possible D gene (5 bases). Trimming shortened V by 1 base and J by 5 bases, and 21 bases separated the two germline ends. CDR1 is SGDLS, CDR2 YYNGEE, per germline. The CDR3 loop spans 17 amino acids. CDR3 protein: CASSVNPAGTTIYGYTF. CDR3 coding DNA: TGTGCCAGCAGCGTAAACCCAGCCGGGACTACAATTTATGGCTACACCTTC. The full variable domain, in which reference TRBV9 and TRBJ1-2 provide the parts outside the CDR3, is DSGVTQTPKHLITATGQRVTLRCSPRSGDLSVYWYQQSLDQGLQFLIQYYNGEERAKGNILERFSAQQFPDLHSELNLSSLELGDSALYFCASSVNPAGTTIYGYTFGSGTRLTVV.

The chain recombines TRBV7-2 with TRBJ2-1; 10 nucleotides align to TRBD1. CDR3 size: 16 residues. Germline lookup yields CDR1 SGHTA and CDR2 FQGNSA. V dropped 4 bases and J dropped 5; count of bases not matched to a gene: 8. The DNA for the CDR3 is TGTGCCAGCAGCTCGCGACCCGGGACAGGGGACAATGAGCAGTTCTTC. Translated: CASSSRPGTGDNEQFF.

V usage is TRBV7-7 and J usage is TRBJ2-7; 7 bases agree with TRBD1. The CDR3 is 14 amino acids. Germline CDR1 and CDR2: SSHAT and FNYEAQ (reference sequence). The CDR3 region is CASSPGPGGYEQYV. The CDR3 nucleotides are TGTGCTAGCAGCCCCGGGCCAGGGGGCTACGAGCAGTACGTC.

The rearrangement joins TRBV6-6 to TRBJ1-1; D gene ambiguous. V was cut by 2 bases and J by 4 bases, with 14 bases left in between. In germline, CDR1 is MNHNY, CDR2 SVGAGI (reference sequence). The CDR3 loop spans 15 amino acids. The CDR3 DNA reads as TGTGCCAGCAGTTACAGAACCGGGGTCGGCACTGAAGCTTTCTTT. It yields the protein CASSYRTGVGTEAFF.

This clone was seen a handful of times. The rearrangement links TRBV4-1 to TRBJ2-6; D perhaps matches TRBD2 (7 bases). The CDR3 runs 17 residues. The germline V gene has CDR1 MGHRA and CDR2 YSYEKL. Trimming removed 0 bases from V and 4 bases from J, with 13 bases in between. The CDR3 nucleotides are TGCGCCAGCAGCCAAGAGGCGGGGGCGGCAGGGGCCAACGTCCTGACTTTC. Translation gives CASSQEAGAAGANVLTF.

V and J are TRBV7-2 and TRBJ2-6; D possibly corresponds to TRBD1 (6 bases). The CDR3 extends over 14 amino acids. The germline CDR1 and CDR2 sequences are SGHTA and FQGNSA. The ends were cut back, 3 bases at V and 9 bases at J, with 12 bases in the middle. The CDR3 is CASSFDRFLNVLTF. The CDR3 nucleotides read TGTGCCAGCAGCTTTGACAGGTTCCTCAACGTCCTGACTTTC.

This clone was observed a single time. The rearrangement joins TRBV6-1 to TRBJ1-4; D not certain. Germline V gives CDR1 MNHNS, CDR2 SASEGT. The CDR3 extends over 13 amino acids. The V gene lost 5 bases and the J gene lost 5 bases, with 9 bases spanning the gap. CDR3 protein: CASSPFGNEKLFF. The CDR3 DNA is TGTGCCAGCAGTCCATTCGGGAATGAAAAACTGTTTTTT.

This clone was seen a few times. The V call is TRBV10-3, the J call TRBJ2-1; 12 positions match TRBD2. V lost 3 bases, J lost 4 bases, and 7 bases stayed unmatched. This CDR3 has 17 residues. Germline V gives CDR1 ENHRY, CDR2 SYGVKD. CDR3 sequence (DNA): TGTGCCATCAGTGATTACAGACTAGCGGGAGAGTACAATGAGCAGTTCTTC. Translated, it gives CAISDYRLAGEYNEQFF.

The gene calls are TRBV4-1 and TRBJ2-5, with D possibly matching TRBD1 (5 bases). Germline-derived CDR1 and CDR2 are MGHRA and YSYEKL. V shed 1 base and J shed 2 bases, with 11 bases lying between them. This CDR3 region has 15 residues. The CDR3 sequence: CASSQGRVIQETQYF. In nucleotides, the CDR3 is TGCGCCAGCAGCCAAGGCAGGGTGATACAAGAGACCCAGTACTTC.

The CDR3 sequence: CASNSGEWAKNIQYF. The CDR3 DNA follows: TGTGCCAGCAACAGTGGGGAGTGGGCCAAAAACATTCAGTACTTC. This chain connects TRBV28 to TRBJ2-4; a weak D match, TRBD2 (5 bases). The CDR3 spans 15 residues. Trimming removed 7 bases from V and 1 base from J, with 14 bases in between. Germline V gene data show CDR1 as MDHEN and CDR2 as SYDVKM.

The CDR3 here is CASSLGQRVYNEQFF. The CDR3 DNA sequence: TGTGCCAGCAGCTTAGGCCAGCGGGTCTACAATGAGCAGTTCTTC. V and J are TRBV7-6 and TRBJ2-1; possible D gene TRBD2, 6 bases. Trimming removed 1 base from V and 3 bases from J, with 10 bases in between. Germline V gene lookup returns CDR1 SGHVS and CDR2 FNYEAQ. The CDR3 length is 15 residues.

This chain joins TRBV25-1 and TRBJ2-5; 7 bases match TRBD1. Germline lookup yields CDR1 MGHDK and CDR2 SYGVNS. With 2 bases clipped from V and 5 bases from J, the junction kept 5 bases outside the gene matches. The CDR3 is made up of 14 amino acids. Here the CDR3 reads CASSEGTVGETQYF. For the CDR3, the DNA is TGTGCCAGCAGTGAAGGGACAGTCGGGGAGACCCAGTACTTC.

The rearrangement links TRBV7-9 to TRBJ1-6; 8 bases are a match to TRBD1. This CDR3 spans 17 amino acids. The V gene end was trimmed by 5 bases and the J gene end by 7 bases; junction bases not matched to a gene: 13. CDR1 SEHNR and CDR2 FQNEAQ come from the germline V gene (reference sequence). CDR3 nucleotides: TGTGCCAGCAGCCCCCCTCGGGACAGGTTTTTGAATTCACCCCTCCACTTT. Translation: CASSPPRDRFLNSPLHF. Looking up the rest from reference TRBV7-9 and TRBJ1-6 gives the full variable domain: DTGVSQNPRHKITKRGQNVTFRCDPISEHNRLYWYRQTLGQGPEFLTYFQNEAQLEKSRLLSDRFSAERPKGSFSTLEIQRTEQGDSAMYLCASSPPRDRFLNSPLHFGNGTRLTVT.

This clone was seen a few times. The gene calls are TRBV30 and TRBJ1-2; no clear D. V gave up 5 bases and J gave up 0 bases, with 10 bases separating them. Germline V CDR1 and CDR2: GTSNPN, SVGIG (reference sequence). The CDR3 consists of 13 residues. CDR3 nucleotides: TGTGCCTGGTTGGCCCGGGCTAACTATGGCTACACCTTC. Translation: CAWLARANYGYTF.

This chain links TRBV6-5 with TRBJ1-2, with a tentative D call TRBD1 (5 bases). The germline V gene has CDR1 MNHEY and CDR2 SVGAGI. The CDR3 extends over 13 amino acids. V dropped 0 bases and J dropped 8 bases, with 10 bases sitting between them. CDR3 nucleotides: TGTGCCAGCAGTTACTCGGGGCTCCTAGGCTACACCTTC. Amino acid sequence: CASSYSGLLGYTF.

This chain connects TRBV2 to TRBJ1-1; 7 nucleotides line up with TRBD1. The CDR3 sequence is 15 residues long. The V gene's germline CDR1 is SNHLY and CDR2 FYNNEI. The junction had 8 bases not matched to a gene; V was cut back by 7 bases and J by 0 bases. The CDR3 region has the DNA TGTGCCAGCACCACTAGAGGGGGCCTGAACACTGAAGCTTTCTTT. Its translation: CASTTRGGLNTEAFF.

The chain uses TRBV6-1 and TRBJ2-3, with D possibly being TRBD2 (6 bases). With 0 bases removed from V and 4 bases from J, the gap between germline ends came to 8 bases. Germline V gene lookup returns CDR1 MNHNS and CDR2 SASEGT. This CDR3 spans 14 amino acids. The DNA of the CDR3 is TGTGCCAGCAGTGAAGCAGGGGACTCAGATACGCAGTATTTT. It encodes CASSEAGDSDTQYF.

This chain links TRBV10-3 with TRBJ2-1; D is unclear. CDR3 length equals 14 residues. V lost 7 bases, J lost 3 bases, and 13 bases lay in between. Germline assignment: CDR1 ENHRY and CDR2 SYGVKD. The CDR3 DNA is TGTGCCATCATTAAGACTTTGGACTACAATGAGCAGTTCTTC. It is translated as CAIIKTLDYNEQFF.